Below are 18 T cell receptor beta chains sequenced from a single sample in a study of identical twins. Via MiXCR, TCRdb re-called the 5' RACE reads, giving one row per CDR3 protein. The data show about 690,000 distinct CDR3 sequences, around 5.7% seen once. Sequenced input: naive T cells sorted from blood. Receptor source: a man younger than 35 in good health.

This clonotype came up many times. The gene calls are TRBV28 and TRBJ1-1; D is undetermined. The germline V and J ends were trimmed by 5 bases and 9 bases, with 13 bases remaining between them. Germline V gene sequence: CDR1 MDHEN, CDR2 SYDVKM. The CDR3 runs to 12 residues. CDR3 loop: CASSSQGYQAFF. The CDR3 DNA follows: TGTGCCAGCAGTAGCCAAGGGTATCAAGCTTTCTTT. The full variable domain, in which reference TRBV28 and TRBJ1-1 provide the parts outside the CDR3, is DVKVTQSSRYLVKRTGEKVFLECVQDMDHENMFWYRQDPGLGLRLIYFSYDVKMKEKGDIPEGYSVSREKKERFSLILESASTNQTSMYLCASSSQGYQAFFGQGTRLTVV.

This chain links TRBV6-1 with TRBJ2-7, with 10 bases aligning to TRBD2. Trimming at V came to 8 bases and at J to 4 bases, leaving 5 bases not matched to a gene. Germline CDR1 is MNHNS and CDR2 is SASEGT. The CDR3 has 13 residues. In DNA, the CDR3 is TGTGCCAGCGGGACTAGCGAGTCGTACGAGCAGTACTTC. This encodes CASGTSESYEQYF.

This clonotype was recorded many times. The CDR3 sequence is CASHRGDGYGYTF. The CDR3 DNA is TGTGCCAGCCACCGGGGTGATGGGTATGGCTACACCTTC. The chain recombines TRBV12-3 or TRBV12-4 with TRBJ1-2, with D uncertain. The CDR3 has 13 residues. V dropped 8 bases and J dropped 5 bases, with 15 bases sitting between them.

This clonotype was counted at least ten times. The DNA of the CDR3 is TGCAGCGTTGGGGGGGGACTAGCGGGCTACAATGAGCAGTTCTTC. It specifies CSVGGGLAGYNEQFF. This chain uses TRBV29-1 with TRBJ2-1, with 12 bases identical to TRBD2. V gave up 4 bases and J gave up 3 bases; unmatched junction bases: 4. Per the germline V gene, CDR1 is SQVTM and CDR2 is ANQGSEA. The length of the CDR3 is 15 residues.

This clonotype was detected many times. The chain links TRBV6-5 to TRBJ2-1, with 15 bases matching TRBD2. Germline V gene data show CDR1 as MNHEY and CDR2 as SVGAGI. This CDR3 has 15 residues. With V trimmed by 2 bases and J by 8 bases, 1 base remained unmatched. As DNA, the CDR3 is TGTGCCAGCAGTTACGGGACTAGCGGGAGGTATGAGCAGTTCTTC. Its protein is CASSYGTSGRYEQFF.

Only one count was recorded for this clonotype. J is TRBJ1-1 and V is TRBV7-2, with a tentative D call TRBD1 (6 bases). The germline CDR1 and CDR2 sequences are SGHTA and FQGNSA. The CDR3 covers 16 residues. V dropped 7 bases and J dropped 0 bases, with 18 bases sitting between them. The CDR3 spells CASNPLGTNMNTEAFF. For the CDR3, the DNA is TGTGCCAGCAACCCTCTGGGGACAAACATGAACACTGAAGCTTTCTTT.

This clonotype was detected ten times or more. The rearrangement joins TRBV12-3 or TRBV12-4 to TRBJ2-1; 11 nucleotides align to TRBD2. CDR3 length equals 13 residues. V lost 6 bases to trimming and J lost 14 bases; unmatched junction nucleotides: 9. This CDR3 is CASSPLAGGGEFF. The CDR3 bases are TGTGCCAGCAGCCCATTAGCGGGAGGGGGTGAGTTCTTC.

The table lists this clonotype with many counts. The rearrangement uses TRBV9 and TRBJ2-1; D possibly uses TRBD1 or TRBD2 (5 bases each). The CDR3 contains 11 residues. Germline V gives CDR1 SGDLS, CDR2 YYNGEE. Deletions cut 4 bases from V and 14 bases from J, with 13 bases between. CDR3 nucleotide sequence: TGTGCCAGCAGCCCCGGGGCCGGGGAGTTCTTC. The encoded protein is CASSPGAGEFF.

In its sample, this clonotype was seen many times. The rearrangement uses TRBV5-1 and TRBJ2-1; 14 positions match TRBD2. Trimming at V came to 3 bases and at J to 8 bases, leaving 4 bases not matched to a gene. CDR1 is SGHRS, CDR2 YFSETQ, per germline. The CDR3 spans 15 residues. CDR3 loop: CASSWGLAGDYEQFF. The DNA of the CDR3 is TGCGCCAGCAGCTGGGGACTAGCGGGAGACTATGAGCAGTTCTTC. Filled out from reference TRBV5-1 and TRBJ2-1, the complete variable domain reads KAGVTQTPRYLIKTRGQQVTLSCSPISGHRSVSWYQQTPGQGLQFLFEYFSETQRNKGNFPGRFSGRQFSNSRSEMNVSTLELGDSALYLCASSWGLAGDYEQFFGPGTRLTVL.

This clonotype has ten or more counts. The V gene is TRBV20-1, the J gene TRBJ2-7; D gene ambiguous. CDR3 length equals 14 residues. Trimming pared 6 bases from V and 4 bases from J, leaving 19 bases between. Germline CDR1 and CDR2: DFQATT and SNEGSKA (reference sequence). CDR3 bases: TGCAGTGCCGGACGCGGTAGCTTCTCGTACGAGCAGTACTTC. Protein: CSAGRGSFSYEQYF.

J is TRBJ1-4 and V is TRBV28, with D possibly matching TRBD1 (6 bases). This CDR3 has 15 amino acids. Per germline, CDR1 MDHEN and CDR2 SYDVKM. The V and J ends lost 6 bases and 4 bases respectively, with 15 bases between them. The CDR3 spells CASRFGQFFNEKLFF. The CDR3 coding sequence is TGTGCCAGCAGATTCGGACAGTTTTTTAATGAAAAACTGTTTTTT.

This clonotype was observed at least ten times. The V gene is TRBV6-2 or TRBV6-3, the J gene TRBJ2-7; maybe TRBD1 (7 bases). The V gene lost 5 bases and the J gene lost 4 bases, with 15 bases spanning the gap. This CDR3 has 14 amino acids. Germline V gene sequence: CDR1 MNHEY, CDR2 SVGEGT. The CDR3: CASSAGQFGYEQYF. CDR3 bases: TGTGCCAGCAGTGCGGGACAGTTCGGATACGAGCAGTACTTC.

This chain uses TRBV5-1 with TRBJ2-1, with D possibly TRBD2 on 5 matching bases. CDR3 length: 15 amino acids. From germline, CDR1 is SGHRS and CDR2 YFSETQ. V was trimmed by 4 bases and J by 3 bases, leaving 14 bases between them. CDR3 sequence: CASSRAGNVYNEQFF. In nucleotides, the CDR3 is TGCGCCAGCAGCCGGGCGGGTAACGTCTACAATGAGCAGTTCTTC.

This clonotype was counted between two and nine times. V usage is TRBV6-2 or TRBV6-3 and J usage is TRBJ2-2, with D perhaps matching TRBD1 (6 bases). The CDR3 sequence is 16 residues long. Trimming left V 2 bases short and J 3 bases short, with 13 bases between. The germline CDR1 and CDR2 sequences are MNHEY and SVGEGT. The CDR3 loop reads CASSYVQGRYTGELFF. In DNA, the CDR3 is TGTGCCAGCAGTTACGTCCAGGGGCGGTACACCGGGGAGCTGTTTTTT.

The chain combines TRBV30 with TRBJ2-3, with D hard to call. The V gene lost 3 bases and the J gene lost 4 bases, with 8 bases spanning the gap. The CDR3 is 12 amino acids. The V gene's germline CDR1 is GTSNPN and CDR2 SVGIG (reference sequence). CDR3 region: CAWSRAADTQYF. In nucleotides, the CDR3 is TGTGCCTGGAGCCGGGCCGCAGATACGCAGTATTTT. Full variable domain (remainder filled in from reference TRBV30 and TRBJ2-3): SQTIHQWPATLVQPVGSPLSLECTVEGTSNPNLYWYRQAAGRGLQLLFYSVGIGQISSEVPQNLSASRPQDRQFILSSKKLLLSDSGFYLCAWSRAADTQYFGPGTRLTVL.

This clonotype was detected only a few times. V and J are TRBV5-4 and TRBJ1-2, with D tentatively TRBD1 (5 bases). Germline V gives CDR1 SGHNT, CDR2 YYREEE (reference sequence). V was trimmed by 4 bases and J by 5 bases, leaving 18 bases between them. CDR3 length: 15 amino acids. In DNA, the CDR3 is TGTGCCAGCAGCCATTTGGACGCTGGGGGGTATGGCTACACCTTC. Translated: CASSHLDAGGYGYTF.

V is TRBV12-3 or TRBV12-4 and J is TRBJ2-3; the match to TRBD2 covers 9 bases. Germline trimming cut 4 bases from V and 0 bases from J; bases unmatched to any gene: 5. The CDR3 loop spans 16 amino acids. DNA of the CDR3: TGTGCCAGCAGTTCAGAGCGGGAGGCGAGCACAGATACGCAGTATTTT. It is translated as CASSSEREASTDTQYF.

This clonotype has ten or more counts. The rearrangement links TRBV20-1 to TRBJ1-1; TRBD1 might be the D (5 bases). V was pared by 2 bases and J by 1 base, with 8 bases between. The CDR3 sequence is 13 residues long. Per germline, CDR1 DFQATT and CDR2 SNEGSKA (reference sequence). This CDR3 reads CSARRTQNTEAFF. Written as DNA, the CDR3 is TGCAGTGCTAGAAGGACACAGAACACTGAAGCTTTCTTT.